Sequencing of this T cell receptor (beta chain) was carried out in a study of vaccination and CD4 T cells after COVID-19. Points from the study as a whole: A nonsignificant median increase from about 20 to 38 SARS-CoV-2-reactive clonotypes was observed.

Sequence data for DNA of cultured CD4+ T cells were generated by the Oncomine TCR Beta short-read assay. Each CDR3 protein is one row after TCRdb ran MiXCR on the PCR reads. The sample holds about 26,000 distinct CDR3 sequences, around 41% seen once. The CDR3 runs to 15 residues. Germline values: CDR1 MNHEY, CDR2 SVGAGI. J gave up 4 bases and V 4 bases, and 4 bases lay outside the gene matches. In the case of this clonotype: The antigen remains unidentified.

Time point indicated: late sampling 161 to 241 days after vaccination in three convalescent patients. Treatment indicated: roughly nine-day PBMC culture with coronavirus spike peptide pools or control peptides (ViraFEST assay). The chain employs TRBV6-5 and TRBJ2-7; TRBD2 matches at 13 bases. The sample consisted of CD4+ T cells from blood, cultured in vitro, taken about 7 months after SARS-CoV-2 vaccination. The TCR originated in a human donor who had recovered from COVID-19. The CDR3 region is CASSSRTSGRYEQYF. The CDR3 nucleotides read TGTGCCAGCAGTTCCCGGACTAGCGGGAGATACGAGCAGTACTTC.